What follows describes a single T cell receptor beta chain. Its antigen is currently unknown. Libraries were prepared by immunoSEQ multiplex PCR; TCRdb keeps only in-frame clonotypes and omits some of them. The sample has tens of thousands of clones, around 90% seen once. The source of the sample is a study of graft-versus-host responses after intestinal transplantation. The CDR3 length is 15 residues. The V and J ends lost 1 base and 11 bases respectively, with 17 bases between them. Germline CDR1 KGHSY, CDR2 FQNENV. Points from the study as a whole: An association linked early post-transplant HvG declines with peak circulating GvH clone levels.

The receptor was derived from a human donor who received an intestinal transplant. The J gene is TRBJ1-4, the V gene TRBV16; D is possibly TRBD1 (5 bases). The material sequenced was unstimulated CD8+ T cells sorted from spleen or lymph node cells, taken before intestinal transplant. The DNA of the CDR3 is TGTGCCAGCAGCCAATTACACAGGCTCGTTGGGAAACTGTTTTTT. It yields the protein CASSQLHRLVGKLFF.